The present T cell receptor (beta chain) was sequenced within a study of low-dose radiotherapy and immunotherapy resistance in tumors. Priming of first-strand cDNA relied on TRAV- and TRBV-specific primers (covering alpha and beta chains). TCRs were amplified for roughly 20 PCR cycles with a constant-region primer and V-primer adapter. One entry per CDR3 protein results from TCRdb running MiXCR on the reads. This sample yields some 16,000 distinct CDR3 sequences, of which about 73% are seen a single time; less than 6% belongs to the top ten. V gave up 5 bases and J gave up 6 bases; unmatched junction bases: 11. The CDR3 contains 15 residues. Germline-derived CDR1 and CDR2 are SGHTA and FQGTGA.

This receptor was taken from a human donor with advanced metastatic prostate, ovarian, gallbladder or colorectal cancer (not recorded which). This table probably holds off-target reads from a library built for another chain. The chain links TRBV7-3 to TRBJ1-1, with 8 bases that match TRBD1. CDR3 in amino acids: CASSPQITGGSEAFF. The CDR3 nucleotides read TGTGCCAGCAGCCCCCAGATCACAGGGGGATCTGAAGCTTTCTTT. The variable domain in full, with the rest retrieved from reference TRBV7-3 and TRBJ1-1, is GAGVSQTPSNKVTEKGKYVELRCDPISGHTALYWYRQSLGQGPEFLIYFQGTGAADDSGLPNDRFFAVRPEGSVSTLKIQRTERGDSAVYLCASSPQITGGSEAFFGQGTRLTVV.